The entry that follows covers one T cell receptor (beta chain) sequence. Its target is unknown. The source of the sample is a study of STAT3 mutations in large granular lymphocyte leukemia. Findings and limits, study-wide: Every T-cell large granular lymphocyte leukemia patient had at least one immunodominant TCR beta clonotype.

Only in-frame clones appear in the TCRdb table, and some are missing; sequencing was by immunoSEQ multiplex PCR. This table has approximately 43,000 clones, about 81% appearing once. CDR3 length: 15 amino acids. The V end lost 5 bases, the J end lost 0 bases, and 12 bases lay between the germline ends. CDR1 SGHKS and CDR2 YYEKEE come from the germline V gene (reference sequence). The J gene is TRBJ2-1, the V gene TRBV5-5; D gene unclear. This TCR came from a human donor with T large granular lymphocyte leukemia. Some clones in this sample may be carry-over from other donors' samples. Source material: PBMCs. The CDR3 coding sequence is TGTGCCAGCAGTCCTGAGGCCCGCTCCTACAATGAGCAGTTCTTC. It translates to CASSPEARSYNEQFF. The whole variable domain, filled in from reference TRBV5-5 and TRBJ2-1, reads DAGVTQSPTHLIKTRGQQVTLRCSPISGHKSVSWYQQVLGQGPQFIFQYYEKEERGRGNFPDRFSARQFPNYSSELNVNALLLGDSALYLCASSPEARSYNEQFFGPGTRLTVL.